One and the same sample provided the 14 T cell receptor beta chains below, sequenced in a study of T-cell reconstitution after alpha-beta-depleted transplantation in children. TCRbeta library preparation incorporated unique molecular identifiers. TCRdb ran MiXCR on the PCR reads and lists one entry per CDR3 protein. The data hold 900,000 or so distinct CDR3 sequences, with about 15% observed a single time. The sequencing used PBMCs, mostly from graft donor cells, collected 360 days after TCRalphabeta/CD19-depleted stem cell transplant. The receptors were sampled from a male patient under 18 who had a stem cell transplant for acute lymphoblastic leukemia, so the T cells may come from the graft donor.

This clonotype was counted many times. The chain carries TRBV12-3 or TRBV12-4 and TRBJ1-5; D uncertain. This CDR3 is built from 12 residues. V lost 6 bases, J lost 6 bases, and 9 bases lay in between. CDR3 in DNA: TGTGCCAGCAGAGACGGGTTTCAGCCCCAGCATTTT. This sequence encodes CASRDGFQPQHF.

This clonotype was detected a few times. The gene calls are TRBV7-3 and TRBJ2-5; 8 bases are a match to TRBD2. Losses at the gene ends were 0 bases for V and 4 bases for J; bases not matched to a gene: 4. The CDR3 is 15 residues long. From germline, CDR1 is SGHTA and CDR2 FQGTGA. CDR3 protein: CASSLTAGDRETQYF. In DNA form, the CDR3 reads TGTGCCAGCAGCTTAACAGCGGGAGATCGAGAGACCCAGTACTTC.

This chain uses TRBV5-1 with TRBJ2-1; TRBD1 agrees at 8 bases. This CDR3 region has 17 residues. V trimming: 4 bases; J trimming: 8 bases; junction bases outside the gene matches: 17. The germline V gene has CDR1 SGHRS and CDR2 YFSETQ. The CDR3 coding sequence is TGCGCCAGCAGCCCGGCTTCGACAGGGGCCACATTATATGAGCAGTTCTTC. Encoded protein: CASSPASTGATLYEQFF.

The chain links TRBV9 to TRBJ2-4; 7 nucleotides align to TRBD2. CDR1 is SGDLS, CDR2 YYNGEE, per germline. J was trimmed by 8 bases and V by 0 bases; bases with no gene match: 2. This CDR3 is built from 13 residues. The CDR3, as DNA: TGTGCCAGCAGCGTAGGGGGGGGAGACATTCAGTACTTC. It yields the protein CASSVGGGDIQYF.

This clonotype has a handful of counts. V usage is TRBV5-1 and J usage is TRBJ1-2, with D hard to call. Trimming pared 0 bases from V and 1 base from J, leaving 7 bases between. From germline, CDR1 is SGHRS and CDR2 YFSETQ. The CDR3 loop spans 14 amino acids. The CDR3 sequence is CASSLEVNNYGYTF. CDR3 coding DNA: TGCGCCAGCAGCTTGGAAGTTAATAACTATGGCTACACCTTC.

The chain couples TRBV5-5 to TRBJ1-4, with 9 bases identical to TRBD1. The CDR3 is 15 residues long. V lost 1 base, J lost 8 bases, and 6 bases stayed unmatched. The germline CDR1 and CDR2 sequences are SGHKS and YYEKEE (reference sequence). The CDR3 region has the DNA TGTGCCAGCAGCTTGTGGACAGGGGCTACGGAAAAACTGTTTTTT. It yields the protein CASSLWTGATEKLFF.

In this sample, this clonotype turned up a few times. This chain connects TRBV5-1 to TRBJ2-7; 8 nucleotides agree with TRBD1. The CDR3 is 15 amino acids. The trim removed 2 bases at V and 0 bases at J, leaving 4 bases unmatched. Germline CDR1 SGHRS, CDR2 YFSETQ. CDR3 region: CASSFNDRGSYEQYF. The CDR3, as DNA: TGCGCCAGCAGCTTTAATGACAGGGGCTCCTACGAGCAGTACTTC.

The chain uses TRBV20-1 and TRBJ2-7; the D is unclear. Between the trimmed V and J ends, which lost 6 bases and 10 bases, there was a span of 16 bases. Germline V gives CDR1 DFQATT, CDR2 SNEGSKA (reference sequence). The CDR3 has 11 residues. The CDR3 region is CSASLTRAQYF. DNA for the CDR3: TGCAGTGCCAGTCTGACGCGAGCTCAGTACTTC.

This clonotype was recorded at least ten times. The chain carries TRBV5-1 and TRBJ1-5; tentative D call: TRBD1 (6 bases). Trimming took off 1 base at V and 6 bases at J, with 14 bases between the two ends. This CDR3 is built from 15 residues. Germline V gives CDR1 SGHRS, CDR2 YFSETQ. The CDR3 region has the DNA TGCGCCAGCAGCTTGACCGGGGGCGAGGGTCAGCCCCAGCATTTT. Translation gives CASSLTGGEGQPQHF.

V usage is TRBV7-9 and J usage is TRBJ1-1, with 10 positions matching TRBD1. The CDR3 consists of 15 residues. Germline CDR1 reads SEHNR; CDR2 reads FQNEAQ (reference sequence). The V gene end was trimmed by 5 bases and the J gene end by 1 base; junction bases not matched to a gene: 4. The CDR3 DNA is TGTGCCAGCAGCCCGGGGGACAGGGGGAACACTGAAGCTTTCTTT. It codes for CASSPGDRGNTEAFF.

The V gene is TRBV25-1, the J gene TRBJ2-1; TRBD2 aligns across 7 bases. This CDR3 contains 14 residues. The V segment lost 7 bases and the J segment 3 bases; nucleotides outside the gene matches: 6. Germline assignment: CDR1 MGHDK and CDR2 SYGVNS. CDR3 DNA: TGTGCCAGCAAGCCAAAGCGGGGCTACAATGAGCAGTTCTTC. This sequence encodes CASKPKRGYNEQFF.

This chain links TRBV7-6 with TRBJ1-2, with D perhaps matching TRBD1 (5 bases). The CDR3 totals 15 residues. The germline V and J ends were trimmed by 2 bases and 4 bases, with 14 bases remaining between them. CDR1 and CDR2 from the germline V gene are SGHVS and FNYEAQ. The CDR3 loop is CASSLFVGDSYGYTF. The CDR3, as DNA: TGTGCCAGCAGCTTATTTGTGGGGGACTCCTATGGCTACACCTTC.

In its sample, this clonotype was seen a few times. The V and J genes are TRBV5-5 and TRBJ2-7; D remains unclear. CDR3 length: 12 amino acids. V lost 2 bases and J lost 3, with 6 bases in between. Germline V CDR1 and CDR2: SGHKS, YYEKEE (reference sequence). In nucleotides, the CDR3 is TGTGCCAGCAGCTTACCCATCTACGAGCAGTACTTC. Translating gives CASSLPIYEQYF.

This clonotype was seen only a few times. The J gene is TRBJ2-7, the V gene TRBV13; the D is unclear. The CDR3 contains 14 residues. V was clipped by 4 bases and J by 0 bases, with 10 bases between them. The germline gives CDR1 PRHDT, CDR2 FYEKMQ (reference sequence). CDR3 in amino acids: CASSSRHVSYEQYF. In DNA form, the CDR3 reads TGTGCCAGCAGCTCCAGGCATGTCTCCTACGAGCAGTACTTC.